These 10 T cell receptor beta chains were all obtained from the same sample, sequenced in a study of blood T cell repertoires in COVID-19. TCRdb keeps only in-frame clones here, not all; method: immunoSEQ multiplex PCR. The sample shows over 150,000 clones, 75% to 90% of them seen only once. The sequenced material came from peripheral blood. The receptor set was obtained from a woman between 40 and 55 years old with COVID-19, enrolled during active disease.

The rearrangement links TRBV2 to TRBJ1-5; D is unclear. CDR1 and CDR2 from the germline V gene are SNHLY and FYNNEI. The CDR3 is 12 residues long. Deletions cut 0 bases from V and 6 bases from J, with 3 bases between. CDR3 nucleotide sequence: TGTGCCAGCAGTGAAGCGCGTCAGCCCCAGCATTTT. It codes for CASSEARQPQHF. Full variable domain (rest looked up from reference TRBV2 and TRBJ1-5): EPEVTQTPSHQVTQMGQEVILRCVPISNHLYFYWYRQILGQKVEFLVSFYNNEISEKSEIFDDQFSVERPDGSNFTLKIRSTKLEDSAMYFCASSEARQPQHFGDGTRLSIL.

V is TRBV27 and J is TRBJ2-1, with D perhaps matching TRBD2 (6 bases). The CDR3 sequence is 15 residues long. Germline-derived CDR1 and CDR2 are MNHEY and SMNVEV (reference sequence). Trimming left V 8 bases short and J 0 bases short, with 14 bases between. The DNA of the CDR3 is TGTGCCAGCGTAGAGCGGGTGAGCTCCTACAATGAGCAGTTCTTC. Translating gives CASVERVSSYNEQFF.

The gene calls are TRBV10-3 and TRBJ1-5; no firm D call. V dropped 2 bases and J dropped 5 bases, with 10 bases sitting between them. Germline CDR1 is ENHRY and CDR2 is SYGVKD. The CDR3 covers 14 residues. This chain's CDR3 is CAISERAIDQPQHF. As DNA, the CDR3 is TGTGCCATCAGTGAGAGAGCCATAGATCAGCCCCAGCATTTT.

The table lists this clone with a few counts. The gene calls are TRBV3-1 (or the pseudogene TRBV3-2) and TRBJ1-2; maybe TRBD1 (5 bases). Looked up from germline, CDR1 is LGHDT and CDR2 is YNNKEL (reference sequence). The CDR3 spans 16 residues. The V gene lost 2 bases and the J gene lost 3 bases, with 16 bases spanning the gap. The CDR3 DNA reads TGTGCCAGCAGCCAAAGATTTCTAGGGGTCGACTATGGCTACACCTTC. It codes for CASSQRFLGVDYGYTF.

The V gene is TRBV19, the J gene TRBJ2-7; 10 nucleotides line up with TRBD1. V shed 4 bases, J shed 5 bases, and the junction held 5 bases outside the gene matches. The CDR3 length is 14 residues. Per germline, CDR1 LNHDA and CDR2 SQIVND (reference sequence). The CDR3 region is CASSNRDRGDEQYF. In DNA, the CDR3 is TGTGCCAGTAGTAACCGGGACAGGGGTGACGAGCAGTACTTC.

This clone has a handful of counts. V is TRBV3-1 (or the pseudogene TRBV3-2) and J is TRBJ2-4; possibly TRBD2 for D (5 bases). CDR3 length: 17 amino acids. Trimming pared 4 bases from V and 1 base from J, leaving 17 bases between. Germline loops: CDR1 LGHDT, CDR2 YNNKEL (reference sequence). Here the CDR3 DNA reads TGTGCCAGCAGCCCTCCGGGATTGCTCGGGGCCAAAAACATTCAGTACTTC. Protein: CASSPPGLLGAKNIQYF.

CDR3 loop: CASSLASAGLSSYNEQFF. The CDR3 DNA sequence: TGCGCCAGCAGCTTGGCCTCGGCAGGGCTTAGCTCCTACAATGAGCAGTTCTTC. This chain connects TRBV5-1 to TRBJ2-1; D possibly corresponds to TRBD1 (5 bases). V gave up 0 bases and J gave up 0 bases, with 16 bases separating them. Germline V gene data show CDR1 as SGHRS and CDR2 as YFSETQ. The CDR3 contains 18 residues.

V usage is TRBV6-5 and J usage is TRBJ1-2; unclear D gene. The V gene lost 5 bases and the J gene lost 2 bases, with 9 bases spanning the gap. Germline V gives CDR1 MNHEY, CDR2 SVGAGI. The CDR3 consists of 13 residues. The DNA for the CDR3 is TGTGCCAGCAGTCACGGGGAAAACTATGGCTACACCTTC. Encoded protein: CASSHGENYGYTF.

V usage is TRBV6-5 and J usage is TRBJ1-2; weak D call: TRBD1 (6 bases). Germline CDR1 MNHEY, CDR2 SVGAGI. V was shortened by 2 bases and J by 0 bases, with 13 bases between the two germline ends. This CDR3 spans 16 amino acids. The CDR3 protein is CASSYRSQGANYGYTF. The CDR3 DNA reads as TGTGCCAGCAGTTACAGGTCACAGGGAGCTAACTATGGCTACACCTTC.

The chain employs TRBV7-3 and TRBJ2-5; 7 bases line up with TRBD2. CDR1 is SGHTA, CDR2 FQGTGA, per germline. The CDR3 sequence is 15 residues long. V was clipped by 2 bases and J by 0 bases; unmatched bases: 3. CDR3: CASSLASGYQETQYF. The CDR3 DNA follows: TGTGCCAGCAGCTTAGCTAGCGGCTACCAAGAGACCCAGTACTTC. The entire variable domain, with the rest obtained from reference TRBV7-3 and TRBJ2-5, is as follows: GAGVSQTPSNKVTEKGKYVELRCDPISGHTALYWYRQSLGQGPEFLIYFQGTGAADDSGLPNDRFFAVRPEGSVSTLKIQRTERGDSAVYLCASSLASGYQETQYFGPGTRLLVL.